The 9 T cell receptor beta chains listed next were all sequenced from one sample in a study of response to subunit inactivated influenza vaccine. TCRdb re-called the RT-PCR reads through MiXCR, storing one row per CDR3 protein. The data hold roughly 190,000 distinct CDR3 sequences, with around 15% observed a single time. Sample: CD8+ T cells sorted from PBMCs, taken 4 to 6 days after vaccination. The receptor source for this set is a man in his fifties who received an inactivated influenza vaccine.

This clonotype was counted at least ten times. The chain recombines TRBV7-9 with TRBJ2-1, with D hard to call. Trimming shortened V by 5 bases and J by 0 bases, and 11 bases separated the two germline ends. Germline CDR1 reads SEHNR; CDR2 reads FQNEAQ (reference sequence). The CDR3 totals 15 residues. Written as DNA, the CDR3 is TGTGCCAGCAGCCCAGGTATTAGCTCCTACAATGAGCAGTTCTTC. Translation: CASSPGISSYNEQFF.

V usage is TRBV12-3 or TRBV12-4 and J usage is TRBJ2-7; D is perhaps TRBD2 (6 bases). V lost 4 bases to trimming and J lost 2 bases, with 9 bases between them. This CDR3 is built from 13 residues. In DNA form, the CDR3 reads TGTGCCAGCAGTTATAGCGGCGCCTACGAGCAGTACTTC. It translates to CASSYSGAYEQYF.

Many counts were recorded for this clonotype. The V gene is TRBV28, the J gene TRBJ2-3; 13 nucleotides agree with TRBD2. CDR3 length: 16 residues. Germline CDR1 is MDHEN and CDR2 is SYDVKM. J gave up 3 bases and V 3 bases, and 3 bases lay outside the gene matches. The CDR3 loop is CASSFGTSGETDTQYF. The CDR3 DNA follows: TGTGCCAGCAGTTTTGGGACTAGCGGGGAAACAGATACGCAGTATTTT.

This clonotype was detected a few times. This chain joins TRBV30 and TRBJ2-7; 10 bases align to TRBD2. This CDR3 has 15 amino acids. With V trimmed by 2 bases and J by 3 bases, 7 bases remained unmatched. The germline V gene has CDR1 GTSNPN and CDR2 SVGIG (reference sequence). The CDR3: CAWSFDGLADYEQYF. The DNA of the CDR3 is TGTGCCTGGAGTTTTGACGGACTAGCGGACTACGAGCAGTACTTC. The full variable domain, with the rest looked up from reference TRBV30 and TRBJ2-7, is SQTIHQWPATLVQPVGSPLSLECTVEGTSNPNLYWYRQAAGRGLQLLFYSVGIGQISSEVPQNLSASRPQDRQFILSSKKLLLSDSGFYLCAWSFDGLADYEQYFGPGTRLTVT.

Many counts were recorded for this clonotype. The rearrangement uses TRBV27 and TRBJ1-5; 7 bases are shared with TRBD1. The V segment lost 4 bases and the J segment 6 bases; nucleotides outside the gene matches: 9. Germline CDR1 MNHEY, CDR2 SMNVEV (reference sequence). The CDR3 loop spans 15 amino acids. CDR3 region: CASSSGTRGVQPQHF. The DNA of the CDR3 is TGTGCCAGCAGTTCCGGGACCAGGGGGGTTCAGCCCCAGCATTTT.

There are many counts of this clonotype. The CDR3 DNA sequence: TGTGCCAGCAGTTACGGGGATGGCTACACCTTC. It specifies CASSYGDGYTF. The V gene is TRBV7-9, the J gene TRBJ1-2; D is unresolved. Germline loops: CDR1 SEHNR, CDR2 FQNEAQ (reference sequence). The CDR3 loop spans 11 amino acids. Trimming took 6 bases from V and 6 from J, leaving 8 bases between them.

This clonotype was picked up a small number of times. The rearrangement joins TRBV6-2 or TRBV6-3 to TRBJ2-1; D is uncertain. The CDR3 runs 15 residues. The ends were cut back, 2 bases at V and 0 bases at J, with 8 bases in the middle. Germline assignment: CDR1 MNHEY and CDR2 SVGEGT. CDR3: CASSYLSHSYNEQFF. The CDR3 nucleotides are TGTGCCAGCAGTTACCTCTCTCACTCCTACAATGAGCAGTTCTTC.

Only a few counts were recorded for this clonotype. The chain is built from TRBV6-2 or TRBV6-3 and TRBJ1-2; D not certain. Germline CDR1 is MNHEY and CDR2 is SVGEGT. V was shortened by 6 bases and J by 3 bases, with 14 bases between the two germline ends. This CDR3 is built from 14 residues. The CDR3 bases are TGTGCCAGCAGCGACGTCGGGGTCTACTATGGCTACACCTTC. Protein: CASSDVGVYYGYTF.

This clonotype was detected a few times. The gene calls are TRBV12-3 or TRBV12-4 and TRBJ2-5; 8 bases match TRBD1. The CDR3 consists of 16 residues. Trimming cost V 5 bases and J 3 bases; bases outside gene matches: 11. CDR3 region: CASSDLWTGPKETQYF. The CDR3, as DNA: TGTGCCAGCAGTGACCTCTGGACAGGGCCAAAAGAGACCCAGTACTTC.